One sample yielded the 5 T cell receptor beta chains listed below, sequenced in a study of cytomegalovirus exposure and HLA in healthy donors. In the PCR, 60 Vbeta and 13 Jbeta primers were used. Libraries were prepared by immunoSEQ multiplex PCR; TCRdb keeps only in-frame clonotypes and omits some of them. The sample shows over 150,000 clones, roughly four fifths of them seen only once. Sequencing was performed on PBMCs. The receptors come from a girl aged 10 to 17 in good health and CMV-seropositive.

This clone was picked up one time. The V call is TRBV6-1, the J call TRBJ2-2; D not certain. The germline V gene has CDR1 MNHNS and CDR2 SASEGT. V gave up 3 bases and J gave up 4 bases, with 9 bases separating them. The CDR3 extends over 14 amino acids. Written as DNA, the CDR3 is TGTGCCAGCAGTGACGGGTCCGCCACCGGGGAGCTGTTTTTT. Residues: CASSDGSATGELFF.

The V and J genes are TRBV6-4 and TRBJ1-4, with D tentatively TRBD1 (5 bases). Trimming cost V 7 bases and J 6 bases, with 15 bases left between them. CDR3 size: 14 residues. Germline V gives CDR1 MRHNA, CDR2 SNTAGT. In DNA form, the CDR3 reads TGTGCCAGCAAGAGGGGACTCCTAGATGAAAAACTGTTTTTT. Residues: CASKRGLLDEKLFF.

The chain carries TRBV18 and TRBJ1-2, with unresolved D. Between the trimmed V and J ends, which lost 3 bases and 3 bases, there was a span of 11 bases. In germline, CDR1 is KGHSH, CDR2 LQKENI. CDR3 size: 14 residues. Here the CDR3 reads CASSPVGADYGYTF. The CDR3 nucleotides read TGTGCCAGCTCACCGGTGGGCGCCGACTATGGCTACACCTTC.

The rearrangement joins TRBV9 to TRBJ1-4, with a weak D call TRBD1 (5 bases). The germline gives CDR1 SGDLS, CDR2 YYNGEE. Trimming took off 3 bases at V and 7 bases at J, with 10 bases between the two ends. This CDR3 has 13 amino acids. The CDR3 loop reads CASSAGLGEKLFF. The CDR3 nucleotides read TGTGCCAGCAGCGCAGGGTTGGGTGAAAAACTGTTTTTT.

This sequence joins TRBV15 and TRBJ1-1; TRBD1 aligns across 8 bases. Germline lookup yields CDR1 LNHNV and CDR2 YYDKDF (reference sequence). The CDR3 length is 14 residues. Unmatched junction bases numbered 3, after V lost 5 bases and J lost 1 base. CDR3 region: CATSRDRWNTEAFF. CDR3 sequence (DNA): TGTGCCACCAGCCGGGACAGGTGGAACACTGAAGCTTTCTTT.